These 24 T cell receptor beta chains were all obtained from the same sample, sequenced in a study of long-term antiretroviral therapy in people with HIV. Run at survey level, the immunoSEQ assay was version v3.0. Generated by immunoSEQ multiplex PCR, the TCRdb table keeps only in-frame clones and is missing some. Here the sample spans 17,000 or so clones, about 91% being singletons. Here the sequenced sample was unsorted PBMCs, taken 0.3 years after starting antiretroviral therapy. These receptors all come from a man in his sixties with HIV.

This clone was recorded a few times. V usage is TRBV30 and J usage is TRBJ2-1; D gene unclear. Trimming removed 1 base at V and 8 bases at J, with 9 bases between. This CDR3 region has 12 residues. Germline V gene lookup returns CDR1 GTSNPN and CDR2 SVGIG (reference sequence). DNA of the CDR3: TGTGCCTGGAGTGCGGGTTTCTATGAGCAGTTCTTC. As protein: CAWSAGFYEQFF.

The chain couples TRBV6-5 to TRBJ2-3; 8 positions agree with TRBD1. This CDR3 contains 14 residues. V shed 5 bases and J 0 bases; nucleotides not matched to a gene: 1. CDR1 is MNHEY, CDR2 SVGAGI, per germline. The CDR3 DNA is TGTGCCAGCAGTAGGACAGGGAGCACAGATACGCAGTATTTT. Translation: CASSRTGSTDTQYF.

The chain has TRBV2 and TRBJ2-2; maybe TRBD2 (5 bases). Germline CDR1 is SNHLY and CDR2 is FYNNEI. The V end lost 7 bases, the J end lost 1 base, and 13 bases lay between the germline ends. The CDR3 has 15 amino acids. CDR3 DNA: TGTGCCAGCACCGCCTTTGAGGGGAACACCGGGGAGCTGTTTTTT. As protein: CASTAFEGNTGELFF.

This chain links TRBV2 with TRBJ2-3; no definite D call. Germline loops: CDR1 SNHLY, CDR2 FYNNEI. With 6 bases removed from V and 6 bases from J, the gap between germline ends came to 10 bases. This CDR3 has 12 residues. The CDR3 nucleotides read TGTGCCAGCAGGGTTTTCAGCGATACGCAGTATTTT. Its protein is CASRVFSDTQYF.

The chain combines TRBV19 with TRBJ1-4, with TRBD1 identical over 7 bases. Germline values: CDR1 LNHDA, CDR2 SQIVND (reference sequence). The CDR3 consists of 16 residues. The V and J ends lost 5 bases and 4 bases, in that order; junction bases with no gene match: 10. The CDR3 DNA reads TGTGCCAGTAGTCCCCGGGACAGCGAGTATAATGAAAAACTGTTTTTT. Protein product: CASSPRDSEYNEKLFF.

J is TRBJ2-6 and V is TRBV4-3; TRBD1 matches 10 bases. CDR3 length: 18 amino acids. Trimming took 6 bases from V and 0 from J; bases not matched to a gene: 8. Germline V gene lookup returns CDR1 LGHNA and CDR2 YSLEER. Here the CDR3 reads CASSVTGQGSSGANVLTF. DNA for the CDR3: TGCGCCAGCAGTGTGACGGGACAGGGGAGCTCTGGGGCCAACGTCCTGACTTTC.

This chain connects TRBV5-1 to TRBJ1-2; 8 nucleotides match TRBD1. V was pared by 0 bases and J by 4 bases, with 5 bases of the junction left unmatched. Germline V gives CDR1 SGHRS, CDR2 YFSETQ. This CDR3 spans 15 amino acids. In DNA form, the CDR3 reads TGCGCCAGCAGCTTGGAGATTACAGGGGGCTATGGCTACACCTTC. Amino acids: CASSLEITGGYGYTF.

This chain joins TRBV11-2 and TRBJ2-3, with D possibly being TRBD2 (5 bases). Germline V gene data show CDR1 as SGHAT and CDR2 as FQNNGV. There are 16 residues in the CDR3. V was shortened by 1 base and J by 2 bases, with 13 bases between the two germline ends. The CDR3 sequence: CASSLVFSDPTDTQYF. The CDR3 DNA reads TGTGCCAGCAGCTTAGTTTTTAGCGACCCCACAGATACGCAGTATTTT.

This chain joins TRBV7-9 and TRBJ1-2; 7 nucleotides line up with TRBD1. Germline V gene data show CDR1 as SEHNR and CDR2 as FQNEAQ (reference sequence). V shed 0 bases and J 1 base; nucleotides not matched to a gene: 2. This CDR3 region has 15 residues. This CDR3 is CASSLAQGINYGYTF. For the CDR3, the DNA is TGTGCCAGCAGCTTAGCACAGGGGATTAACTATGGCTACACCTTC.

This clone appeared a single time. The chain carries TRBV9 and TRBJ1-2, with a weak D call TRBD1 (5 bases). Trimming took 0 bases from V and 6 from J, leaving 21 bases between them. The V gene's germline CDR1 is SGDLS and CDR2 YYNGEE. There are 17 residues in the CDR3. The DNA of the CDR3 is TGTGCCAGCAGCGTAGGCCAGAGGCCAGGGTATCTCCATGGCTACACCTTC. Its protein is CASSVGQRPGYLHGYTF.

The chain uses TRBV6-5 and TRBJ1-1; the D is unclear. CDR3 length: 15 residues. CDR1 and CDR2 from the germline V gene are MNHEY and SVGAGI. V was cut by 6 bases and J by 2 bases, with 16 bases left in between. The CDR3 DNA sequence: TGTGCCAGCAGGGCCCACCGGACCTCTAACACTGAAGCTTTCTTT. Its protein product is CASRAHRTSNTEAFF.

The genes are TRBV7-3 and TRBJ2-3, with D possibly being TRBD1 or TRBD2 (5 bases each). The CDR3 runs 14 residues. Germline V gene sequence: CDR1 SGHTA, CDR2 FQGTGA. V was trimmed by 5 bases and J by 5 bases, leaving 14 bases between them. The CDR3 loop reads CASSPPGARDTQYF. CDR3 nucleotides: TGTGCCAGCAGCCCCCCCGGGGCGAGAGATACGCAGTATTTT.

The V gene is TRBV4-3, the J gene TRBJ1-2; possible D gene TRBD1, 5 bases. The V gene lost 4 bases and the J gene lost 3 bases, with 12 bases spanning the gap. Germline CDR1 and CDR2: LGHNA and YSLEER. The CDR3 length is 14 residues. CDR3 DNA: TGCGCCAGCAGCCGAGGAGGGGTGGACTATGGCTACACCTTC. Translating gives CASSRGGVDYGYTF.

This clone was seen a single time. The V call is TRBV5-4, the J call TRBJ1-6; D ambiguous. V gave up 5 bases and J gave up 9 bases, with 21 bases separating them. The CDR3 totals 16 residues. Germline V CDR1 and CDR2: SGHNT, YYREEE (reference sequence). The CDR3, as DNA: TGTGCCAGCAGTCACGACGGGAGCACCCTCATTTCACCCCTCCACTTT. This sequence encodes CASSHDGSTLISPLHF.

The rearrangement joins TRBV29-1 to TRBJ2-7; TRBD1 matches at 9 bases. The V gene's germline CDR1 is SQVTM and CDR2 ANQGSEA. The length of the CDR3 is 14 residues. With 7 bases clipped from V and 0 bases from J, the junction kept 7 bases outside the gene matches. In DNA form, the CDR3 reads TGCAGCGCCAGAGGGACAGGGAACTCCTACGAGCAGTACTTC. It is translated as CSARGTGNSYEQYF.

V gene TRBV11-2 combines with J gene TRBJ2-1; D is ambiguous. Deletions cut 5 bases from V and 4 bases from J, with 3 bases between. The V gene's germline CDR1 is SGHAT and CDR2 FQNNGV. CDR3 length: 11 residues. The CDR3 protein is CASSQYNEQFF. DNA of the CDR3: TGTGCCAGCAGCCAGTACAATGAGCAGTTCTTC.

This clone appeared once. The rearrangement uses TRBV11-2 and TRBJ1-2, with D tentatively TRBD1 (6 bases). Trimming cost V 1 base and J 6 bases, with 15 bases left between them. This CDR3 region has 15 residues. Looked up from germline, CDR1 is SGHAT and CDR2 is FQNNGV. CDR3 DNA sequence: TGTGCCAGCAGCTTAGTCCCAGGGGATGAAGATGGCTACACCTTC. Amino acids: CASSLVPGDEDGYTF.

The chain uses TRBV6-1 and TRBJ2-1; 7 bases line up with TRBD2. Trimming at V came to 4 bases and at J to 7 bases, leaving 7 bases not matched to a gene. The V gene's germline CDR1 is MNHNS and CDR2 SASEGT. CDR3 length: 14 amino acids. Here the CDR3 DNA reads TGTGCCAGCAGTGCTAGCGGTAGCTTTAATGAGCAGTTCTTC. Protein product: CASSASGSFNEQFF.

This clone was found once. The chain recombines TRBV28 with TRBJ2-1; TRBD2 aligns across 7 bases. From germline, CDR1 is MDHEN and CDR2 SYDVKM. The CDR3 runs to 14 residues. After removal of 6 bases from V and 6 bases from J, the junction contained 8 bases not matched to a gene. CDR3 sequence: CASREGGETNEQFF. The CDR3, as DNA: TGTGCCAGCAGGGAGGGAGGGGAAACCAATGAGCAGTTCTTC.

The V and J genes are TRBV7-3 and TRBJ1-6; possible D gene TRBD1, 6 bases. The length of the CDR3 is 15 residues. V was shortened by 5 bases and J by 6 bases, with 14 bases between the two germline ends. Germline loops: CDR1 SGHTA, CDR2 FQGTGA. Written as DNA, the CDR3 is TGTGCCAGCAGCCGCGGGACACCCGGTAATTCACCCCTCCACTTT. Translated: CASSRGTPGNSPLHF.

This clone was seen only once. The gene calls are TRBV6-5 and TRBJ1-1; possibly TRBD1 for D (6 bases). The CDR3 is 13 amino acids. V lost 4 bases, J lost 1 base, and 7 bases lay in between. Germline V gene lookup returns CDR1 MNHEY and CDR2 SVGAGI. The CDR3 here is CASSLQGNTEAFF. In DNA, the CDR3 is TGTGCCAGCAGTTTACAGGGGAACACTGAAGCTTTCTTT.

The chain links TRBV29-1 to TRBJ2-3; TRBD1 matches at 10 bases. From germline, CDR1 is SQVTM and CDR2 ANQGSEA. The CDR3 runs 13 residues. V lost 5 bases, J lost 6 bases, and 5 bases stayed unmatched. The CDR3 loop is CSVTGQGPDTQYF. The CDR3 DNA is TGCAGCGTTACGGGACAGGGGCCCGATACGCAGTATTTT.

The chain is built from TRBV7-2 and TRBJ2-7, with a possible D match to TRBD2 (6 bases). From germline, CDR1 is SGHTA and CDR2 FQGNSA. Trimming took off 4 bases at V and 3 bases at J, with 10 bases between the two ends. This CDR3 is built from 13 residues. CDR3 nucleotide sequence: TGTGCCAGCAGCTCTAGCGAGGGCTACGAGCAGTACTTC. It encodes CASSSSEGYEQYF.

The rearrangement uses TRBV21-1 and TRBJ2-7; TRBD1, as called in the table, went unchecked against the DNA. TRBV21-1 is marked as a pseudogene. CDR3 length: 14 residues. The CDR3 sequence: CASSVRDRGYEQYF. The DNA of the CDR3 is TGTGCCAGCAGCGTCCGGGACAGGGGCTACGAGCAGTACTTC.